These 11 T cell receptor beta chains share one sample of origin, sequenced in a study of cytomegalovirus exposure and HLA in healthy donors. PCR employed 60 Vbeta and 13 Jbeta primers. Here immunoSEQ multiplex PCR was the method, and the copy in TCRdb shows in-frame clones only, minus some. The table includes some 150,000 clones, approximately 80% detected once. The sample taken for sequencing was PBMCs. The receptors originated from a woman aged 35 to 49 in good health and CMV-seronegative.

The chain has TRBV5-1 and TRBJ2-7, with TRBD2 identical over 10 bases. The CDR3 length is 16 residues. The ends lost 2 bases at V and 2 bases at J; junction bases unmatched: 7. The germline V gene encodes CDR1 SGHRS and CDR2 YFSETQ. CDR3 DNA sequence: TGCGCCAGCAGCTTTGCTACAGGACTAGCGGCCTACGAGCAGTACTTC. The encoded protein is CASSFATGLAAYEQYF.

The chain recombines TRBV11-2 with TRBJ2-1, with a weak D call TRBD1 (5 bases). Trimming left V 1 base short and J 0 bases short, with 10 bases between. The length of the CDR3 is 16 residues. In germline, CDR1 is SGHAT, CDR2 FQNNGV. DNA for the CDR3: TGTGCCAGCAGCTTAGCGACGGACACCTCCTACAATGAGCAGTTCTTC. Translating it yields CASSLATDTSYNEQFF.

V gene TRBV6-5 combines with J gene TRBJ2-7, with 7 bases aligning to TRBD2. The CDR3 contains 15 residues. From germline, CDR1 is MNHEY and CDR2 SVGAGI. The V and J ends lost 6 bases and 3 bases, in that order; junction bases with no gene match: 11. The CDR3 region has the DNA TGTGCCAGCAGCCCAAGCGGGGCAAAGAACTACGAGCAGTACTTC. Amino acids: CASSPSGAKNYEQYF.

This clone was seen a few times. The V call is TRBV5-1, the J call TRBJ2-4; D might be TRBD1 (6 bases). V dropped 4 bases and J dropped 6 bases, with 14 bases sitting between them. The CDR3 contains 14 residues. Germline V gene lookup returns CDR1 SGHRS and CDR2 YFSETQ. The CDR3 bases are TGCGCCAGCAGCCCTGAGGTAGGGGGAAACATTCAGTACTTC. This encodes CASSPEVGGNIQYF.

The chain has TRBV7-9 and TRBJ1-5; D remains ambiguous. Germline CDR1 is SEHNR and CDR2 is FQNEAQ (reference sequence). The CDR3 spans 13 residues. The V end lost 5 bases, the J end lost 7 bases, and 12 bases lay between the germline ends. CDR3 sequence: CASSLQEAQPQHF. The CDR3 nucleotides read TGTGCCAGCAGCCTCCAGGAGGCCCAGCCCCAGCATTTT.

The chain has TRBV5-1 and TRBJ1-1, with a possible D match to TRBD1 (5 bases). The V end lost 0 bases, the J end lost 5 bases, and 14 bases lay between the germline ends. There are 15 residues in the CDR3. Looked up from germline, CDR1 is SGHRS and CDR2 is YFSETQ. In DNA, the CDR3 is TGCGCCAGCAGCTTGGGAGCCAGGGCAGGAACTGAAGCTTTCTTT. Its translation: CASSLGARAGTEAFF. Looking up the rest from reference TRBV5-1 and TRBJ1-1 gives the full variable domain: KAGVTQTPRYLIKTRGQQVTLSCSPISGHRSVSWYQQTPGQGLQFLFEYFSETQRNKGNFPGRFSGRQFSNSRSEMNVSTLELGDSALYLCASSLGARAGTEAFFGQGTRLTVV.

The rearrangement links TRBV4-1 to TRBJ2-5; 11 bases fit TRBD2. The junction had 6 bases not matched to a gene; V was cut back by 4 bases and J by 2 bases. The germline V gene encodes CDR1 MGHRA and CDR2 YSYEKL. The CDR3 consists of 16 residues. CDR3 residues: CASSRAGTSGQETQYF. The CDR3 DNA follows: TGCGCCAGCAGCCGTGCGGGGACTAGCGGACAAGAGACCCAGTACTTC.

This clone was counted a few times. This CDR3 is CASSLQVIYGYTF. CDR3 DNA sequence: TGTGCCAGCAGTTTACAGGTGATCTATGGCTACACCTTC. V usage is TRBV28 and J usage is TRBJ1-2; D ambiguous. The CDR3 extends over 13 amino acids. From germline, CDR1 is MDHEN and CDR2 SYDVKM. Deletions cut 2 bases from V and 4 bases from J, with 8 bases between.

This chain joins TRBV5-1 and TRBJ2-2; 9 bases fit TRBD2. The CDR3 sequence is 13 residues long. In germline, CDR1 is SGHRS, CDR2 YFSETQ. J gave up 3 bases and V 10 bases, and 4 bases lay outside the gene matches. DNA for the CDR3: TGCGCCTGGCGGGGGGGCCACACCGGGGAGCTGTTTTTT. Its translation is CAWRGGHTGELFF.

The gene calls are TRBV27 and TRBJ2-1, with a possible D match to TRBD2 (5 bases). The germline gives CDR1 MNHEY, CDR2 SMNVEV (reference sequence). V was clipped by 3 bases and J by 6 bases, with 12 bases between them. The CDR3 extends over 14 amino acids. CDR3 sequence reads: CASSLGLAGNEQFF. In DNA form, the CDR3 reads TGTGCCAGCAGTTTGGGTCTAGCCGGCAATGAGCAGTTCTTC.

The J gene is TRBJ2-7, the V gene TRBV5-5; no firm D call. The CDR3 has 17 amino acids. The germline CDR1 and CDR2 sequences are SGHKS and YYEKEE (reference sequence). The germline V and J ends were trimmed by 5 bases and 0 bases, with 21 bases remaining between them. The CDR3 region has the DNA TGTGCCAGCAGTGTGAGCTCTAGAGGCACTGGCTCCTACGAGCAGTACTTC. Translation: CASSVSSRGTGSYEQYF. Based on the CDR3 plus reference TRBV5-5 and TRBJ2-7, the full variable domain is DAGVTQSPTHLIKTRGQQVTLRCSPISGHKSVSWYQQVLGQGPQFIFQYYEKEERGRGNFPDRFSARQFPNYSSELNVNALLLGDSALYLCASSVSSRGTGSYEQYFGPGTRLTVT.